These 5 T cell receptor beta chains were all obtained from the same sample, sequenced in a study of OX40 agonist ivuxolimab in advanced cancers. Here immunoSEQ multiplex PCR was the method, and the copy in TCRdb shows in-frame clones only, minus some. The top ten hold 2.3% of the sample, which has some 85,000 clones, 75% to 95% seen once. Source: CD4+ or CD8+ T cells sorted from blood, taken in a trial of the OX40 agonist ivuxolimab. These receptors all stem from an adult with an advanced solid tumor such as melanoma, head and neck, liver or kidney cancer.

V usage is TRBV5-8 and J usage is TRBJ2-7; the D gene is possibly TRBD1 (7 bases). Trimming cost V 4 bases and J 0 bases, with 14 bases left between them. CDR1 and CDR2 from the germline V gene are SGHTS and YDEGEE. The CDR3 extends over 15 amino acids. CDR3 coding DNA: TGTGCCAGCAGCCGGGGGACAGCGAGCTCCTACGAGCAGTACTTC. This translates into CASSRGTASSYEQYF.

The chain links TRBV6-1 to TRBJ2-7, with D hard to call. Germline CDR1 MNHNS, CDR2 SASEGT. V lost 2 bases, J lost 7 bases, and 12 bases lay in between. This CDR3 has 13 residues. CDR3 sequence (DNA): TGTGCCAGCAGTGAACTATTTCGGTGGGAGCAGTACTTC. Its protein product is CASSELFRWEQYF.

This chain links TRBV7-2 with TRBJ2-1; no firm D call. V was clipped by 4 bases and J by 2 bases, with 3 bases between them. CDR1 and CDR2 from the germline V gene are SGHTA and FQGNSA. The CDR3 is 12 residues long. As DNA, the CDR3 is TGTGCCAGCAGCTCCACCTACAATGAGCAGTTCTTC. Encoded protein: CASSSTYNEQFF. The entire variable domain, with the rest obtained from reference TRBV7-2 and TRBJ2-1, is as follows: GAGVSQSPSNKVTEKGKDVELRCDPISGHTALYWYRQSLGQGLEFLIYFQGNSAPDKSGLPSDRFSAERTGGSVSTLTIQRTQQEDSAVYLCASSSTYNEQFFGPGTRLTVL.

The chain links TRBV5-4 to TRBJ1-1, with 8 bases identical to TRBD1. This CDR3 spans 14 amino acids. Trimming removed 6 bases from V and 3 bases from J; junction bases left unmatched: 7. Germline values: CDR1 SGHNT, CDR2 YYREEE (reference sequence). This chain's CDR3 is CASIGAGGYTEAFF. The CDR3 DNA reads TGTGCCAGCATCGGGGCAGGGGGCTACACTGAAGCTTTCTTT.

The J gene is TRBJ1-5, the V gene TRBV10-3; D is ambiguous. The CDR3 has 14 amino acids. The germline V gene has CDR1 ENHRY and CDR2 SYGVKD. Trimming took off 4 bases at V and 4 bases at J, with 11 bases between the two ends. CDR3 bases: TGTGCCATCAGTGTGGGGAGAGAGAATCAGCCCCAGCATTTT. It is translated as CAISVGRENQPQHF.